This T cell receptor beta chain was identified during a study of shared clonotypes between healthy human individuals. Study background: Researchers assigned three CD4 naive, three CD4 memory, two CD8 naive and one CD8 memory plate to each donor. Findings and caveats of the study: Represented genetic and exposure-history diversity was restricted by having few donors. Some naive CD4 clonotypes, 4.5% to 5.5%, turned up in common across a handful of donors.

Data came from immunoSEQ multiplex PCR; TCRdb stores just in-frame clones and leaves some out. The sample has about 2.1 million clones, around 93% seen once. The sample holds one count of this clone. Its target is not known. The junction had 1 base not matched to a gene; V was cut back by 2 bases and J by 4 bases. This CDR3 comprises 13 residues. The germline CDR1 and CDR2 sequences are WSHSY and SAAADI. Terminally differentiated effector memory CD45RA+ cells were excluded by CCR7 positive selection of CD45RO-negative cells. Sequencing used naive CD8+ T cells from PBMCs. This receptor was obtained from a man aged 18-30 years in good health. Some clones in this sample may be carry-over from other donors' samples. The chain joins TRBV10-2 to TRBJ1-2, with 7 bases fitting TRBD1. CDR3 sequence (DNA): TGCGCCAGCAGTGAGGGGACAGTCTATGGCTACACCTTC. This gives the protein CASSEGTVYGYTF.